One T cell receptor (beta chain) is described in this entry. Its antigen is currently unknown. In the same sample, other DNA sequences code for this CDR3. This entry is derived from a study of shared clonotypes between healthy human individuals. Study results and caveats: The study drew on few donors, limiting represented genetic and exposure-history diversity. Blood was the sole source, and tissue repertoires probably differ.

Assay: immunoSEQ multiplex PCR; the TCRdb copy retains only in-frame clones and omits some. The top ten clones hold roughly 0.36% of a sample with a few million clones, 90% to 95% of them seen once. The sequence was collected from a man between 18 and 35 years old in good health. Some clones in this sample may be carry-over from other donors' samples. The sequenced material came from naive CD4+ T cells from PBMCs. Regarding subset: CD45RA+ positively selected.

The CDR3 DNA is TGCGCCAGCAGCTTCGGCCAGTACAATGAGCAGTTCTTC. Translated: CASSFGQYNEQFF. The V and J genes are TRBV5-1 and TRBJ2-1; D is unresolved. V was shortened by 2 bases and J by 4 bases, with 7 bases between the two germline ends. Looked up from germline, CDR1 is SGHRS and CDR2 is YFSETQ. The CDR3 is 13 residues long.